The 13 T cell receptor beta chains below all came from one sample that was sequenced in a study of early stage breast cancer tumors. TCRdb's table, derived via immunoSEQ multiplex PCR, lists solely in-frame clones and lacks some. The data show about 72,000 clones, around four fifths seen once. The sample was blood. The receptor set was obtained from a person between 55 and 69 years old with breast cancer.

The chain uses TRBV6-7 and TRBJ1-6, with D hard to call. TRBV6-7 is an open reading frame whose function is uncertain. CDR3 length equals 12 residues. The V end lost 3 bases, the J end lost 8 bases, and 5 bases lay between the germline ends. CDR3 DNA: TGTGCCAGCAGTTATGGGGATTCACCCCTCCACTTT. Protein: CASSYGDSPLHF.

About this clone: One junction end does not reproduce the germline sequence, and a read error may be involved. The same CDR3 can be traced to other DNA sequences in this sample. The rearrangement uses TRBV6-5 and TRBJ2-7; D may be TRBD2 (5 bases). This CDR3 has 14 amino acids. Germline V lookup: CDR1 MNHEY, CDR2 SVGAGI. The CDR3 coding sequence is TGTGCCAGCAAGAATAAGCGGAGCTCCTATGAGCAGTACTTC. Its protein product is CASKNKRSSYEQYF.

The genes are TRBV9 and TRBJ1-1, with 7 nucleotides matching TRBD1. The CDR3 loop spans 15 amino acids. V shed 3 bases, J shed 0 bases, and the junction held 5 bases outside the gene matches. Germline CDR1 SGDLS, CDR2 YYNGEE. The CDR3, as DNA: TGTGCCAGCAGCGCGCTACAGGGGATGAACACTGAAGCTTTCTTT. It yields the protein CASSALQGMNTEAFF.

CDR3 in amino acids: CASSPAPGEKLFF. CDR3 DNA: TGTGCCAGCTCACCCGCCCCAGGGGAAAAACTGTTTTTT. The chain uses TRBV18 and TRBJ1-4; D might be TRBD1 (5 bases). The V and J ends lost 3 bases and 8 bases respectively, with 10 bases between them. Looked up from germline, CDR1 is KGHSH and CDR2 is LQKENI. The CDR3 sequence is 13 residues long.

The chain combines TRBV5-6 with TRBJ2-1; D might be TRBD2 (7 bases). Germline lookup yields CDR1 SGHDT and CDR2 YYEEEE. The CDR3 has 17 amino acids. The germline V and J ends were trimmed by 3 bases and 5 bases, with 21 bases remaining between them. This chain's CDR3 is CASSSLSGTLAHNEQFF. CDR3 coding DNA: TGTGCCAGCAGCTCCCTGAGCGGGACACTGGCTCACAATGAGCAGTTCTTC.

The chain links TRBV7-2 to TRBJ1-1; maybe TRBD1 (5 bases). V was clipped by 2 bases and J by 4 bases, with 11 bases between them. Germline V gene sequence: CDR1 SGHTA, CDR2 FQGNSA. The CDR3 spans 14 residues. The CDR3 here is CASSLSRRGTEAFF. The CDR3 nucleotides read TGTGCCAGCAGCTTAAGCAGGAGGGGCACTGAAGCTTTCTTT.

The genes are TRBV5-4 and TRBJ2-3; D unclear. Trimming pared 4 bases from V and 1 base from J, leaving 4 bases between. This CDR3 contains 12 residues. The germline V gene has CDR1 SGHNT and CDR2 YYREEE (reference sequence). CDR3 coding DNA: TGTGCCAGCAGCAAGGGCACAGATACGCAGTATTTT. As protein: CASSKGTDTQYF. Full variable domain (missing parts from reference TRBV5-4 and TRBJ2-3): ETGVTQSPTHLIKTRGQQVTLRCSSQSGHNTVSWYQQALGQGPQFIFQYYREEENGRGNFPPRFSGLQFPNYSSELNVNALELDDSALYLCASSKGTDTQYFGPGTRLTVL.

This sequence joins TRBV2 and TRBJ1-1, with a tentative D call TRBD1 (5 bases). Germline CDR1 SNHLY, CDR2 FYNNEI. The CDR3 contains 15 residues. Trimming removed 5 bases at V and 1 base at J, with 14 bases between. As DNA, the CDR3 is TGTGCCAGCAGTCCCTACTCGGGGGGGAACACTGAAGCTTTCTTT. This encodes CASSPYSGGNTEAFF.

The chain employs TRBV27 and TRBJ2-7; 8 bases fit TRBD1. Germline values: CDR1 MNHEY, CDR2 SMNVEV (reference sequence). V was pared by 6 bases and J by 5 bases, with 9 bases of the junction left unmatched. The CDR3 contains 14 residues. The CDR3 protein is CASRTQDRVHEQYF. CDR3 in DNA: TGTGCCAGCAGAACCCAGGACAGGGTCCACGAGCAGTACTTC.

The chain employs TRBV19 and TRBJ1-6; weak D call: TRBD1 (5 bases). This CDR3 has 14 residues. Germline V lookup: CDR1 LNHDA, CDR2 SQIVND (reference sequence). The V end lost 5 bases, the J end lost 14 bases, and 19 bases lay between the germline ends. CDR3 loop: CASSVPGALPALHF. The CDR3 bases are TGTGCCAGTAGTGTCCCTGGGGCCTTACCCGCCCTCCACTTT.

V gene TRBV30 combines with J gene TRBJ1-1; perhaps TRBD1 as D (5 bases). V lost 1 base to trimming and J lost 1 base, with 22 bases between them. Germline V CDR1 and CDR2: GTSNPN, SVGIG (reference sequence). The CDR3 loop spans 18 amino acids. The CDR3 region has the DNA TGTGCCTGGAGTGCGGGAGGGGAAACCCGATATAAGAACACTGAAGCTTTCTTT. Protein sequence: CAWSAGGETRYKNTEAFF.

The genes are TRBV6-5 and TRBJ2-1, with D tentatively TRBD2 (5 bases). The ends were cut back, 6 bases at V and 0 bases at J, with 12 bases in the middle. The CDR3 consists of 15 residues. In germline, CDR1 is MNHEY, CDR2 SVGAGI. The CDR3 reads CASSPTGSSYNEQFF. The CDR3 nucleotides are TGTGCCAGCAGCCCTACTGGGAGCTCCTACAATGAGCAGTTCTTC.

The rearrangement links TRBV6-6 to TRBJ1-2; no clear D gene. CDR3 length equals 12 residues. Per germline, CDR1 MNHNY and CDR2 SVGAGI (reference sequence). Trimming pared 4 bases from V and 5 bases from J, leaving 8 bases between. DNA for the CDR3: TGTGCCAGCAGTTCCTCTGGGTATGGCTACACCTTC. Translating it yields CASSSSGYGYTF.